One sample yielded the 16 T cell receptor beta chains listed below, sequenced in a study of blood T cell repertoires in COVID-19. Produced via immunoSEQ multiplex PCR; TCRdb's table is partial and in-frame only. The sample carries 300,000 to 400,000 clones, 70% to 90% recorded once. The sequencing sample was made of peripheral blood. The receptors stem from a woman aged 45 to 65 with active or convalescent COVID-19.

The V and J genes are TRBV11-3 and TRBJ2-1; D uncertain. The V gene's germline CDR1 is SGHNT and CDR2 YENEEA. The CDR3 extends over 13 amino acids. The germline V and J ends were trimmed by 3 bases and 4 bases, with 7 bases remaining between them. The CDR3 coding sequence is TGTGCCAGCAGCTTCGGCGGTTACAATGAGCAGTTCTTC. It encodes CASSFGGYNEQFF.

The V call is TRBV27, the J call TRBJ1-2, with TRBD1 as a possible D gene (5 bases). V gave up 6 bases and J gave up 5 bases, with 25 bases separating them. The CDR3 contains 17 residues. CDR1 and CDR2 (germline): MNHEY, SMNVEV (reference sequence). As DNA, the CDR3 is TGTGCCAGCAGCCTAGGGGAACGACGCGGGGACGCTTATGGCTACACCTTC. It codes for CASSLGERRGDAYGYTF.

The rearrangement uses TRBV7-2 and TRBJ2-5; 7 nucleotides align to TRBD1. Germline CDR1 and CDR2: SGHTA and FQGNSA. Germline trimming cut 5 bases from V and 2 bases from J; bases unmatched to any gene: 5. The CDR3 length is 14 residues. This CDR3 is CASSHGTVQETQYF. CDR3 nucleotide sequence: TGTGCCAGCAGCCACGGGACAGTACAAGAGACCCAGTACTTC. Full variable domain (missing parts from reference TRBV7-2 and TRBJ2-5): GAGVSQSPSNKVTEKGKDVELRCDPISGHTALYWYRQSLGQGLEFLIYFQGNSAPDKSGLPSDRFSAERTGGSVSTLTIQRTQQEDSAVYLCASSHGTVQETQYFGPGTRLLVL.

J is TRBJ1-6 and V is TRBV30; D unresolved. Germline-derived CDR1 and CDR2 are GTSNPN and SVGIG (reference sequence). The CDR3 length is 14 residues. V was shortened by 3 bases and J by 2 bases, with 8 bases between the two germline ends. The CDR3 nucleotides are TGTGCCTGGAGGAGGGCCACCTATAATTCACCCCTCCACTTT. Translating gives CAWRRATYNSPLHF.

The chain joins TRBV25-1 to TRBJ2-1, with 9 bases fitting TRBD2. Trimming removed 1 base from V and 6 bases from J; junction bases left unmatched: 4. The germline V gene has CDR1 MGHDK and CDR2 SYGVNS. The CDR3 consists of 15 residues. The DNA for the CDR3 is TGTGCCAGCAGTGAATTCGGTAGCGGGGGCAATGAGCAGTTCTTC. It yields the protein CASSEFGSGGNEQFF. The complete variable domain, with remaining parts taken from reference TRBV25-1 and TRBJ2-1, reads EADIYQTPRYLVIGTGKKITLECSQTMGHDKMYWYQQDPGMELHLIHYSYGVNSTEKGDLSSESTVSRIRTEHFPLTLESARPSHTSQYLCASSEFGSGGNEQFFGPGTRLTVL.

The gene calls are TRBV7-9 and TRBJ2-2; 14 nucleotides agree with TRBD2. The CDR3 sequence is 18 residues long. V dropped 4 bases and J dropped 3; count of bases not matched to a gene: 7. Looked up from germline, CDR1 is SEHNR and CDR2 is FQNEAQ (reference sequence). DNA of the CDR3: TGTGCCAGCAGCTCACTGGGACTAGCGGGAGTGGACACCGGGGAGCTGTTTTTT. Protein: CASSSLGLAGVDTGELFF.

V is TRBV4-2 and J is TRBJ2-7, with no clear D. This CDR3 comprises 12 residues. V gave up 2 bases and J gave up 7 bases, with 9 bases separating them. Germline lookup yields CDR1 LGHNA and CDR2 YNFKEQ. CDR3 sequence: CASSQYRYEQYF. In DNA form, the CDR3 reads TGTGCCAGCAGCCAATATCGGTATGAGCAGTACTTC.

The chain combines TRBV6-5 with TRBJ1-3; the D gene is possibly TRBD1 (5 bases). Germline CDR1 reads MNHEY; CDR2 reads SVGAGI. The CDR3 is 12 amino acids. The V end was cut by 11 bases, the J end by 2 bases, with 10 bases between. CDR3 loop: CARGRAGNTIYF. The CDR3 DNA is TGTGCCCGGGGGAGGGCTGGAAACACCATATATTTT.

The chain joins TRBV6-6 to TRBJ2-7; the match to TRBD1 covers 8 bases. Germline assignment: CDR1 MNHNY and CDR2 SVGAGI (reference sequence). CDR3 length equals 15 residues. Unmatched junction bases numbered 12, after V lost 6 bases and J lost 5 bases. The CDR3 DNA is TGTGCCAGCAGCGCGACAGGGGTACGGGAGAACGAGCAGTACTTC. It translates to CASSATGVRENEQYF.

This sequence joins TRBV4-1 and TRBJ2-1; 11 positions agree with TRBD2. Germline V gives CDR1 MGHRA, CDR2 YSYEKL. The V segment lost 1 base and the J segment 2 bases; nucleotides outside the gene matches: 1. CDR3 size: 16 residues. This chain's CDR3 is CASSQATSGAYNEQFF. As DNA, the CDR3 is TGCGCCAGCAGCCAAGCGACTAGCGGGGCCTACAATGAGCAGTTCTTC.

The genes are TRBV11-1 and TRBJ2-2, with unresolved D. The CDR3 loop spans 14 amino acids. Trimming removed 4 bases at V and 4 bases at J, with 10 bases between. Germline V gene lookup returns CDR1 SGHAT and CDR2 FQDESV (reference sequence). The CDR3 bases are TGTGCCAGCAGCTCCGGGTCCCTCACCGGGGAGCTGTTTTTT. Encoded protein: CASSSGSLTGELFF.

The table lists this clone with a count of one. This sequence joins TRBV19 and TRBJ1-3, with a weak D call TRBD1 (5 bases). V shed 4 bases and J shed 4 bases, with 11 bases lying between them. The CDR3 spans 14 residues. Germline V gives CDR1 LNHDA, CDR2 SQIVND (reference sequence). In DNA, the CDR3 is TGTGCCAGTAGTACGGGAGGGGCGGGAAACACCATATATTTT. Its protein is CASSTGGAGNTIYF.

V gene TRBV14 combines with J gene TRBJ1-5; no clear D gene. Germline lookup yields CDR1 SGHDN and CDR2 FVKESK. Trimming left V 4 bases short and J 0 bases short, with 16 bases between. This CDR3 is built from 17 residues. CDR3 nucleotide sequence: TGTGCCAGCAGCCCTGACGAGGGAGTTTATAGCAATCAGCCCCAGCATTTT. Its translation: CASSPDEGVYSNQPQHF. Filled out from reference TRBV14 and TRBJ1-5, the complete variable domain reads EAGVTQFPSHSVIEKGQTVTLRCDPISGHDNLYWYRRVMGKEIKFLLHFVKESKQDESGMPNNRFLAERTGGTYSTLKVQPAELEDSGVYFCASSPDEGVYSNQPQHFGDGTRLSIL.

The V call is TRBV7-9, the J call TRBJ1-2; D call uncertain. This CDR3 spans 14 amino acids. From germline, CDR1 is SEHNR and CDR2 FQNEAQ (reference sequence). The V end was cut by 1 base, the J end by 6 bases, with 12 bases between. CDR3 amino acids: CASSLGVPPDGYTF. In DNA, the CDR3 is TGTGCCAGCAGCTTAGGAGTCCCCCCCGATGGCTACACCTTC.

The V call is TRBV7-9, the J call TRBJ2-7; TRBD1 matches at 11 bases. The CDR3 totals 15 residues. Germline V lookup: CDR1 SEHNR, CDR2 FQNEAQ (reference sequence). V was clipped by 3 bases and J by 6 bases; unmatched bases: 7. The CDR3 DNA reads as TGTGCCAGCAGCTTGGGACAGGGGGTTTGGGGCGAGCAGTACTTC. Protein sequence: CASSLGQGVWGEQYF.

The CDR3 DNA reads as TGTGCCAGCAGCCCCGTGTCGACAAACGGGGAGCTGTTTTTT. Its translation is CASSPVSTNGELFF. The rearrangement uses TRBV11-2 and TRBJ2-2, with D hard to call. This CDR3 region has 14 residues. The V gene lost 5 bases and the J gene lost 7 bases, with 14 bases spanning the gap. Germline V gene lookup returns CDR1 SGHAT and CDR2 FQNNGV.